This T cell receptor beta chain was retrieved from a study of blood T cell repertoires in COVID-19. Overall study context: T cells, B-cell-depleted T cells, or PBMCs provided the cDNA or gDNA that served as material.

TCRdb keeps only in-frame clones here, not all; method: immunoSEQ multiplex PCR. The sample has approximately 200,000 clones, approximately 78% seen once. The ends were cut back, 7 bases at V and 4 bases at J, with 11 bases in the middle. The CDR3 has 12 residues. Seattle-derived patients entered the study during active infection and were followed longitudinally. The receptor was derived from a woman aged 80 or over with COVID-19, enrolled during active disease. The chain joins TRBV12-3 or TRBV12-4 to TRBJ2-7; tentative D call: TRBD1 (5 bases). The source material was peripheral blood. CDR3 in amino acids: CASTNRLYEQYF. In DNA, the CDR3 is TGTGCCAGCACCAACAGGTTATACGAGCAGTACTTC.